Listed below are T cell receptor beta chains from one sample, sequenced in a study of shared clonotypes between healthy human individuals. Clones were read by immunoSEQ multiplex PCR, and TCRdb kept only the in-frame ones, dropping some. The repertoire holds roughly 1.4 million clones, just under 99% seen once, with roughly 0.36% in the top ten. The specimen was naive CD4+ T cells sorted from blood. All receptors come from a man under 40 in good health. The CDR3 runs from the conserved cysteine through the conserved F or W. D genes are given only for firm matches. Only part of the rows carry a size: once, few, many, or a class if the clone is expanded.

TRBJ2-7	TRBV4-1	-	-	TGCGCCAGCAGCCAAGATGAAAGGGGACCCTACGAGCAGTACTTC	CASSQDERGPYEQYF
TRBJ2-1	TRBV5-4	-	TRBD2	TGTGCCAGCAGCCAAGGTATAGGCGGGAGGGCCTACAATGAGCAGTTCTTC	CASSQGIGGRAYNEQFF
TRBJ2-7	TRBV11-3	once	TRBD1	TGTGCCAGCAGCCAGACAGGGCGAGACTACGAGCAGTACTTC	CASSQTGRDYEQYF
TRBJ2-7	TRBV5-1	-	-	TGCGCCAGCAGTAAAGGGACACTCGATTCCTACGAGCAGTACTTC	CASSKGTLDSYEQYF
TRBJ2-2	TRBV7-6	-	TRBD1	TGTGCCAGCAGCTTAGGGACAGGGGTTACCGGGGAGCTGTTTTTT	CASSLGTGVTGELFF
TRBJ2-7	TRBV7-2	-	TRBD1	TGTGCCAGCAGCTCCGGGACAGAATACTCCTACGAGCAGTACTTC	CASSSGTEYSYEQYF
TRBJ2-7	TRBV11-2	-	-	TGTGCCAGCAGCTTGGACCAAATCTACGAGCAGTACTTC	CASSLDQIYEQYF
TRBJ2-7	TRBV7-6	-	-	TGTGCCAGCAGCTTAGTTCGGGGCGTGACCTACGAGCAGTACTTC	CASSLVRGVTYEQYF
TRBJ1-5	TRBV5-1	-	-	TGCGCCAGCAGTATTGAGGGACATCAGCCCCAGCATTTT	CASSIEGHQPQHF
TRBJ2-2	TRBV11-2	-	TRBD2	TGTGCCAGCAGCGCCCCGGGACTAGATATGCACGGGGAGCTGTTTTTT	CASSAPGLDMHGELFF
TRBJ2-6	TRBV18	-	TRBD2	TGTGCCAGCTCAACCGGACTAGCCGTCAGCTCTGGGGCCAACGTCCTGACTTTC	CASSTGLAVSSGANVLTF
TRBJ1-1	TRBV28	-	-	TGTGCCAGCAGCCCAGGAGGTTCCGAAGCTTTCTTT	CASSPGGSEAFF
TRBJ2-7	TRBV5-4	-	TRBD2	TGTGCCAGCAGCTCTGGAAGGACTAGTATCGTACCTGCGGCCGAGCAGTACTTC	CASSSGRTSIVPAAEQYF
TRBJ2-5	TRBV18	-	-	TGTGCCAGCTCACCGAGGGACCTGTTCCAAGAGACCCAGTACTTC	CASSPRDLFQETQYF
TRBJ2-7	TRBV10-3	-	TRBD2	TGTGCCATCAGCCCGAATAGCGGGACCTACTACGAGCAGTACTTC	CAISPNSGTYYEQYF
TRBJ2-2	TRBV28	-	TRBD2	TGTGCCAGCAGTCCCCTAGCGGGTTACACCGGGGAGCTGTTTTTT	CASSPLAGYTGELFF
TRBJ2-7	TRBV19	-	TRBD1	TGTGCCAGTAGTATCTCGGGACAGGGTTTATACGAGCAGTACTTC	CASSISGQGLYEQYF
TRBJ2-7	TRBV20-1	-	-	TGCAGTGCTAGCTTAGAGTATCAATACTTC	CSASLEYQYF
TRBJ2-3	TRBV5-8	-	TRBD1	TGTGCCAGCTCCGAGATTGACAGGGGGCTAAACCGGGATACGCAGTATTTT	CASSEIDRGLNRDTQYF
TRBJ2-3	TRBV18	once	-	TGTGCCAGCTCACCCCTCCGGTCGGGACCAACCACAGATACGCAGTATTTT	CASSPLRSGPTTDTQYF
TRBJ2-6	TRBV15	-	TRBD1	TGTGCCACCAGCAGAGAAAACCTGGGACAGGTTTTCTACTCTGGGGCCAACGTCCTGACTTTC	CATSRENLGQVFYSGANVLTF
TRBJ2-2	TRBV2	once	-	TGTGCCAGCAGTGGTGTTGGCAGTAACACCGGGGAGCTGTTTTTT	CASSGVGSNTGELFF